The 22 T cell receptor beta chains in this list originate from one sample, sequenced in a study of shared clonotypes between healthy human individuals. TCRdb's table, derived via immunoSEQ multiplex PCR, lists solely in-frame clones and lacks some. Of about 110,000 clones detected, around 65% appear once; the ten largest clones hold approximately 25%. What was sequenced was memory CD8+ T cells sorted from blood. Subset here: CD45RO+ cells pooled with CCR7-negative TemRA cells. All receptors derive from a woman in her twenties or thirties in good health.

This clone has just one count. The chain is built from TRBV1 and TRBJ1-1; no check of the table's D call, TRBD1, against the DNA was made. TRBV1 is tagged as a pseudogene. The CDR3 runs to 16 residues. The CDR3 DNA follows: TGCACCAGCAGCCAAGGAGCAGGGGGAGGTAGAACTGAAGCTTTCTTT. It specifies CTSSQGAGGGRTEAFF.

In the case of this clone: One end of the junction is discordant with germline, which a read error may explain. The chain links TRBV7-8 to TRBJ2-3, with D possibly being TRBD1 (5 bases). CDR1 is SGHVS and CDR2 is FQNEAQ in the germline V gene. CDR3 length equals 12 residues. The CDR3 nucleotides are TGTGCCAGCAGCTTGGGAACAGGTACGCAGTATTTT. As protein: CASSLGTGTQYF.

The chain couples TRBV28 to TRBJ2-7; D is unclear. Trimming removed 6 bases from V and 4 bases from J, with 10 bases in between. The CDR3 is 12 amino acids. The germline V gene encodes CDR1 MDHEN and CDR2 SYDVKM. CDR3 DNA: TGTGCCAGCAGAGTAATGGGGTACGAGCAGTACTTC. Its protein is CASRVMGYEQYF.

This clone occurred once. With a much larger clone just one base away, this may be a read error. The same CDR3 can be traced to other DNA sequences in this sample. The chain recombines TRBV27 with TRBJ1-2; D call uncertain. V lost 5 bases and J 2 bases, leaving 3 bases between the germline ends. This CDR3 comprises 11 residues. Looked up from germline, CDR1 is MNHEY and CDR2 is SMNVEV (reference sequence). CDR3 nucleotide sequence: TGTGCCAGCAGTGGAAACTATGGCTACACCTTC. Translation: CASSGNYGYTF.

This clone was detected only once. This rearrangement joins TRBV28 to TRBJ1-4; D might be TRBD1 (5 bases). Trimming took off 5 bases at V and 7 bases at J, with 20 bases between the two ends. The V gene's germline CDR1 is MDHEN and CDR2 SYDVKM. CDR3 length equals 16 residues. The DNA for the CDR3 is TGTGCCAGCAGTGCTGGGACGCCTGCCTATAGTGAAAAACTGTTTTTT. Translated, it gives CASSAGTPAYSEKLFF.

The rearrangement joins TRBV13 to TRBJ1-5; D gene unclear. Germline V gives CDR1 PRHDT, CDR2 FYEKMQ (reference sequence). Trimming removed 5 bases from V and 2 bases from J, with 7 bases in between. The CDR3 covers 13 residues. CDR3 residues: CASSVGGNQPQHF. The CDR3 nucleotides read TGTGCCAGCAGCGTCGGGGGCAATCAGCCCCAGCATTTT.

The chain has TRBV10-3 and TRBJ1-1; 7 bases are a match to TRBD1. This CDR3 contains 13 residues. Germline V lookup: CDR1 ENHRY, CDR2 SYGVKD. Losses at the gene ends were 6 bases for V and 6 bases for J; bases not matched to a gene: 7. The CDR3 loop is CAIRRVRGPEAFF. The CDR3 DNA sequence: TGTGCCATCAGACGCGTAAGGGGGCCTGAAGCTTTCTTT.

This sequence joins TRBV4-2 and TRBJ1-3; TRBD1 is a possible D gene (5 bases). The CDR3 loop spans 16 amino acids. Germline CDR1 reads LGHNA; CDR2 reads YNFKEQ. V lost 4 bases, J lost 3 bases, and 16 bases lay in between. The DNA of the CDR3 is TGTGCCAGCAGCCGGGACTTAGCCCCATTTGGAAACACCATATATTTT. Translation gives CASSRDLAPFGNTIYF.

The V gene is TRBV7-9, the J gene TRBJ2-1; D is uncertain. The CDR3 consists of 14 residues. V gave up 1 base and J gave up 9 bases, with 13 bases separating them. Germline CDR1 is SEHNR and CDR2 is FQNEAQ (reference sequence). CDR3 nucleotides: TGTGCCAGCAGCTTAGAAGTGGCCTCAGGTGAGCAGTTCTTC. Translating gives CASSLEVASGEQFF. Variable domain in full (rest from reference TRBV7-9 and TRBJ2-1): DTGVSQNPRHKITKRGQNVTFRCDPISEHNRLYWYRQTLGQGPEFLTYFQNEAQLEKSRLLSDRFSAERPKGSFSTLEIQRTEQGDSAMYLCASSLEVASGEQFFGPGTRLTVL.

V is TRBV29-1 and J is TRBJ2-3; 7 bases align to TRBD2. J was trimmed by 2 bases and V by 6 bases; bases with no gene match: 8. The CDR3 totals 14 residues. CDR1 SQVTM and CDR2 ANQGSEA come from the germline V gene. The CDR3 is CSVEPSGTTDTQYF. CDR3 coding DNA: TGCAGCGTCGAACCTAGCGGTACCACAGATACGCAGTATTTT.

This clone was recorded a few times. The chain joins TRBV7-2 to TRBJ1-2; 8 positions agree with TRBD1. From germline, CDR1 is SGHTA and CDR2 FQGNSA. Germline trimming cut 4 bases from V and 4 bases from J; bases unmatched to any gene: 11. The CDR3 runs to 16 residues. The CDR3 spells CASSSALTGGIYGYTF. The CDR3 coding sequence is TGTGCCAGCAGCTCCGCACTCACAGGGGGAATCTATGGCTACACCTTC.

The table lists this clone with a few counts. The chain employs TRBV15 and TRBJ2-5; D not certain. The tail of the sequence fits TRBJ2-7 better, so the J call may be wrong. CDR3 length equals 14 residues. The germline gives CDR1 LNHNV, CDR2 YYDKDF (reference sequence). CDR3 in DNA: TGTGCCACCAGCAGAGACAGAGAGGTGTCCGAGCAGTACTTC. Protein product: CATSRDREVSEQYF.

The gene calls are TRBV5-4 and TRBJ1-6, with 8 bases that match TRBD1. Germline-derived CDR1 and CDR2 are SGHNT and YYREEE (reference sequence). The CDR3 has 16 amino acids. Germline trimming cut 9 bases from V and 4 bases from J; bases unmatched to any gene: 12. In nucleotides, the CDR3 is TGTGCCACCTCGCGAACAGGGGGGATATATAATTCACCCCTCCACTTT. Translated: CATSRTGGIYNSPLHF.

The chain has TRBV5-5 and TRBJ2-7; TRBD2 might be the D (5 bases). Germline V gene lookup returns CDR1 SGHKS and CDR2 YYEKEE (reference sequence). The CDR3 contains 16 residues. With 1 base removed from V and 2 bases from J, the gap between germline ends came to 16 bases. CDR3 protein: CASSLSNSRAAYEQYF. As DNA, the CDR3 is TGTGCCAGCAGCTTGTCAAACTCGAGGGCGGCCTACGAGCAGTACTTC.

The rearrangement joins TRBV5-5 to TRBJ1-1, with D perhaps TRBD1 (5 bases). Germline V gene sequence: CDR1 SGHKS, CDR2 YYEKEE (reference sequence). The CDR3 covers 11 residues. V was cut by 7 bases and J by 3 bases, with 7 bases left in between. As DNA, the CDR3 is TGTGCCAGCTTACAGGACACTGAAGCTTTCTTT. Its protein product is CASLQDTEAFF.

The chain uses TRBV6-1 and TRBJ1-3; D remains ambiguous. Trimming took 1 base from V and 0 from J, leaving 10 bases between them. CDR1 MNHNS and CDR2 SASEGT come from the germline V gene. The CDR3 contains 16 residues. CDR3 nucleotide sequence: TGTGCCAGCAGTGAAGAGAGCGACCTCTCTGGAAACACCATATATTTT. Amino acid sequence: CASSEESDLSGNTIYF.

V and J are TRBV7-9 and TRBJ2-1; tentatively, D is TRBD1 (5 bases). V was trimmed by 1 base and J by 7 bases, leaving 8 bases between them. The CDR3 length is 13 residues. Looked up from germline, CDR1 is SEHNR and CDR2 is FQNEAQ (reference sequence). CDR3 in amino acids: CASSLVGVNEQFF. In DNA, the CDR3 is TGTGCCAGCAGCTTAGTAGGGGTAAATGAGCAGTTCTTC. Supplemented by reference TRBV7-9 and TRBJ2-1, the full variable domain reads DTGVSQNPRHKITKRGQNVTFRCDPISEHNRLYWYRQTLGQGPEFLTYFQNEAQLEKSRLLSDRFSAERPKGSFSTLEIQRTEQGDSAMYLCASSLVGVNEQFFGPGTRLTVL.

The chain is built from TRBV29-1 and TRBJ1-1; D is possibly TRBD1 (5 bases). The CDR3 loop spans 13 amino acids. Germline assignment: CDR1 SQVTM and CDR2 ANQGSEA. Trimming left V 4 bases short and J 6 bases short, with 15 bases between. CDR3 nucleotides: TGCAGCGTTGTCGACAGTCAAGCGCCTGAAGCTTTCTTT. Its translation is CSVVDSQAPEAFF.

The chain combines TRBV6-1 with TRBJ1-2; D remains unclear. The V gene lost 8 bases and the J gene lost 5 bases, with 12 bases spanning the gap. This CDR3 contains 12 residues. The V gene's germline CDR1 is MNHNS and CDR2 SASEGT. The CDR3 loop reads CASGDGPYGYTF. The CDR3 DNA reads TGTGCCAGCGGAGATGGACCATATGGCTACACCTTC.

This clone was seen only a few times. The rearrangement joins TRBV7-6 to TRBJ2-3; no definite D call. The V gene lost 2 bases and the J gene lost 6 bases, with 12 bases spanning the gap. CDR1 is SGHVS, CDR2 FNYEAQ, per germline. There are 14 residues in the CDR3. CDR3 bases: TGTGCCAGCAGCTTAAGTTTGTTGGGCGATACGCAGTATTTT. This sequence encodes CASSLSLLGDTQYF.

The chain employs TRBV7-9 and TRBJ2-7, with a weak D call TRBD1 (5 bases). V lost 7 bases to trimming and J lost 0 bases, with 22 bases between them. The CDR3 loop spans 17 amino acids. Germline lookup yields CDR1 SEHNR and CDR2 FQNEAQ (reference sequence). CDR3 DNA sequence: TGTGCCAGCATCCTCTACGGCTCGGACACATACTCCTACGAGCAGTACTTC. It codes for CASILYGSDTYSYEQYF.

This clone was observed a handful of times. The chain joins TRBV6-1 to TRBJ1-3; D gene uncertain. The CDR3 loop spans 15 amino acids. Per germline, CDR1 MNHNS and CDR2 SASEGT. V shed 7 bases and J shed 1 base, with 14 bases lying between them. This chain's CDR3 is CASTEGGLSGNTIYF. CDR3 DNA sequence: TGTGCCAGCACTGAGGGAGGCCTTTCTGGAAACACCATATATTTT.